A single sample gave rise to the 9 T cell receptor beta chains below, sequenced in a study of spatial heterogeneity in lung cancer. Findings and limits, study-wide: Counts that tracked tumor mutation counts were those of expanded intratumoral alpha and beta TCRs.

MiXCR, applied by TCRdb to the 5' RACE reads, yields one record per CDR3 protein. Of 12,000 to 15,000 distinct CDR3 sequences listed, around 7.3% are singletons. Regarding time point: sample taken at primary tumor resection. For these TCRs, the target antigens are not known. The material sequenced was lung tumor tissue, taken at surgery. The receptors were sampled from a male donor with early-stage non-small cell lung cancer.

This clonotype came up many times. The gene calls are TRBV11-2 and TRBJ2-1; 7 nucleotides match TRBD2. In germline, CDR1 is SGHAT, CDR2 FQNNGV. Trimming at V came to 4 bases and at J to 7 bases, leaving 4 bases not matched to a gene. The CDR3 is made up of 13 amino acids. CDR3 sequence (DNA): TGTGCCAGCAGCTCCGGGACTAATAATGAGCAGTTCTTC. Residues: CASSSGTNNEQFF.

V is TRBV7-2 and J is TRBJ2-2; 12 bases are a match to TRBD2. This CDR3 comprises 16 residues. V lost 0 bases to trimming and J lost 8 bases; unmatched junction nucleotides: 4. Germline-derived CDR1 and CDR2 are SGHTA and FQGNSA. In DNA, the CDR3 is TGTGCCAGCAGCTTAGCGCCTAGCGGGGGGGCAGGGGAGCTGTTTTTT. Its protein is CASSLAPSGGAGELFF.

This clonotype came up many times. The chain employs TRBV20-1 and TRBJ2-7; D may be TRBD1 or TRBD2 (5 bases each). The CDR3 loop spans 14 amino acids. Germline CDR1 reads DFQATT; CDR2 reads SNEGSKA (reference sequence). The germline V and J ends were trimmed by 1 base and 5 bases, with 15 bases remaining between them. This CDR3 is CSARGVGQGDEQYF. DNA of the CDR3: TGCAGTGCTAGAGGGGTAGGCCAGGGAGACGAGCAGTACTTC.

This clonotype occurred many times. V is TRBV27 and J is TRBJ2-1, with a weak D call TRBD2 (6 bases). The V end was cut by 7 bases, the J end by 6 bases, with 16 bases between. From germline, CDR1 is MNHEY and CDR2 SMNVEV (reference sequence). The CDR3 contains 14 residues. The CDR3 here is CASTFRGGSNEQFF. The CDR3 DNA reads TGTGCCAGCACCTTTAGGGGAGGTTCCAATGAGCAGTTCTTC.

This clonotype turned up a few times. The chain employs TRBV4-2 and TRBJ2-6; 8 bases line up with TRBD1. The J segment lost 8 bases and the V segment lost 3 bases, leaving 9 bases of the junction unmatched. This CDR3 is built from 16 residues. Germline V CDR1 and CDR2: LGHNA, YNFKEQ. The CDR3 here is CASSHGQGSSPNVLTF. CDR3 coding DNA: TGTGCCAGCAGCCACGGACAGGGAAGCTCGCCCAACGTCCTGACTTTC.

This clonotype showed up just a few times. The rearrangement links TRBV6-5 to TRBJ2-1; D uncertain. Trimming stripped 5 bases from V and 1 base from J, with 9 bases between. The CDR3 consists of 14 residues. Germline CDR1 is MNHEY and CDR2 is SVGAGI. CDR3 DNA sequence: TGTGCCAGCAGTAAGCTCCCTTCCTACAATGAGCAGTTCTTC. This encodes CASSKLPSYNEQFF.

This clonotype came up a few times. The chain joins TRBV5-1 to TRBJ2-1; 8 nucleotides match TRBD2. Trimming took 7 bases from V and 12 from J; bases not matched to a gene: 9. The CDR3 covers 12 residues. The germline gives CDR1 SGHRS, CDR2 YFSETQ. The DNA of the CDR3 is TGCGCCAGCTACGACAGCGGGAGTGGGCAGTTCTTC. Its protein product is CASYDSGSGQFF.

Sample share makes this clonotype medium-sized (0.01 to 0.1%). This chain connects TRBV7-9 to TRBJ2-7; 8 nucleotides align to TRBD1. Per the germline V gene, CDR1 is SEHNR and CDR2 is FQNEAQ (reference sequence). J lost 6 bases, V lost 5 bases, and 15 bases had no gene match. CDR3 length equals 16 residues. CDR3 loop: CASSDADRGPGGEQYF. The CDR3 DNA follows: TGTGCCAGCAGCGACGCTGACAGGGGACCAGGGGGCGAGCAGTACTTC. Full variable domain (remainder filled in from reference TRBV7-9 and TRBJ2-7): DTGVSQNPRHKITKRGQNVTFRCDPISEHNRLYWYRQTLGQGPEFLTYFQNEAQLEKSRLLSDRFSAERPKGSFSTLEIQRTEQGDSAMYLCASSDADRGPGGEQYFGPGTRLTVT.

This clonotype was counted many times. The chain joins TRBV19 to TRBJ1-5; no firm D call. CDR1 is LNHDA and CDR2 is SQIVND in the germline V gene (reference sequence). V was pared by 7 bases and J by 4 bases, with 8 bases between. This CDR3 region has 12 residues. This chain's CDR3 is CASKGPNQPQHF. DNA of the CDR3: TGTGCCAGTAAGGGCCCTAATCAGCCCCAGCATTTT.